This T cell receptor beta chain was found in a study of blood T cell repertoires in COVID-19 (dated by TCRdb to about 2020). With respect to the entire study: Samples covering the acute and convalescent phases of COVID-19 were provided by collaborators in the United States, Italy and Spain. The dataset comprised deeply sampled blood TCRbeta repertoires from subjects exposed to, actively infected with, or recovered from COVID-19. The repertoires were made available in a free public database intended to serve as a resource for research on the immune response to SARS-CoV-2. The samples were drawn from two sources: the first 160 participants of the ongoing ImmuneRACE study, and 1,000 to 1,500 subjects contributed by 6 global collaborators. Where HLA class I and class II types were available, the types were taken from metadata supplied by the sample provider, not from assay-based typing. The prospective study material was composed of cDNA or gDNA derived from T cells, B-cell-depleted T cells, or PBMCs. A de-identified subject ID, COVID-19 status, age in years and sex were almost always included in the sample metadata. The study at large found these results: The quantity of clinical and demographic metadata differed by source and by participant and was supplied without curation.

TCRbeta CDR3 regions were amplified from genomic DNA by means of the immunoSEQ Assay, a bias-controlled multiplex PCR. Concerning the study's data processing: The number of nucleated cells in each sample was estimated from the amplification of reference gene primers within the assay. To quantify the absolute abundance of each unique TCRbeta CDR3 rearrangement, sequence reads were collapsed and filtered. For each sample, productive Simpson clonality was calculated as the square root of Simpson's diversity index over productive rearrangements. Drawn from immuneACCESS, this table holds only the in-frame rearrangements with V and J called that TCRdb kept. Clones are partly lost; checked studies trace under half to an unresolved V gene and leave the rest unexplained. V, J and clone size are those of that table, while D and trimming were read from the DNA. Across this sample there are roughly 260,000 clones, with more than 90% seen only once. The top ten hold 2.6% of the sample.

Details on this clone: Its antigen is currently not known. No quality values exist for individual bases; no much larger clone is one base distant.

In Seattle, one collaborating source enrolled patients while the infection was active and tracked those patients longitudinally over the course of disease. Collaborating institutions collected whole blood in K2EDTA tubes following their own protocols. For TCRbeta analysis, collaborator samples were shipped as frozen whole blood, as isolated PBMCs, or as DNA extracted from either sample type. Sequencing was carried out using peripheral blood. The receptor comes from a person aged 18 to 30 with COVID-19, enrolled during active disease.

The DNA sequence is as follows: TGTGCCAGCAGCCGTTCCGGGGGGGCTGAAGCTTTCTTT. The encoded protein is CASSRSGGAEAFF. The chain joins TRBV7-3 to TRBJ1-1; tentative D gene TRBD1, with 5 bases matching. Inclusive of the bounding cysteine and phenylalanine, the CDR3 is 13 residues long. Just the 39-base CDR3 DNA is kept, in frame starting at base 1. Trimming at the junction amounts to 5 bases on V and 6 bases on J, and the germline ends lie 13 bases apart. Looking up the germline V gene yields CDR1 SGHTA and CDR2 FQGTGA.